This T cell receptor beta chain was found in a study of T cells in Graves' hyperthyroidism and ophthalmopathy. Study background: Peripheral blood collection took place at initial diagnosis, before any treatment.

Study findings and constraints: A 13 V-J signature model discriminated ophthalmopathy versus stable hyperthyroidism.

Germline lookup yields CDR1 MDHEN and CDR2 SYDVKM. V dropped 5 bases and J dropped 5 bases, with 12 bases sitting between them. CDR3 size: 13 residues. No ophthalmopathy progression within 18 months constituted stable Graves' hyperthyroidism. The diagnoses drew upon clinical symptoms, serum thyroxine and TRAb, thyroid ultrasound and orbital computed tomography. The CDR3 regions of TCR beta were amplified from RNA transcripts. HTBI primers drove first-round RT-PCR of the TCR CDR3. MiXCR, run by TCRdb on the multiplex PCR reads, gives a single entry per CDR3 protein. The repertoire holds hundreds of thousands of distinct CDR3 sequences, with 13% as singletons. This clonotype was detected ten times or more. Its specificity is not known.

Sequencing was performed on blood. The chain couples TRBV28 to TRBJ1-1, with D possibly TRBD1 on 6 matching bases. The receptor was isolated from a woman between 18 and 30 years old with Graves' hyperthyroidism. The CDR3 DNA follows: TGTGCCAGCAGTGGACAGCTGGTTACTGAAGCTTTCTTT. It specifies CASSGQLVTEAFF.